This T cell receptor (beta chain) was found in a study of T cell repertoires in cytomegalovirus infection. TCRdb re-analysed the reads in MiXCR, keeping a single row per CDR3 protein. Of around 130,000 distinct CDR3 sequences listed, more than 20% are singletons. This clonotype was observed at least ten times. Its antigen is unidentified. Trimming removed 4 bases at V and 5 bases at J, with 17 bases between. The CDR3 spans 15 residues. From germline, CDR1 is SGHTA and CDR2 FQGNSA. V usage is TRBV7-2 and J usage is TRBJ2-5, with D perhaps TRBD2 (5 bases). This sequence originates from a human donor in good health (CMV status not recorded). Some clones in this sample may be carry-over from other donors' samples. Sequenced: PBMCs, sequenced either directly or after in vitro stimulation (not recorded which). CDR3 nucleotides: TGTGCCAGCAGCTCCACTGGAGGTCGTGGGGAGACCCAGTACTTC. It translates to CASSSTGGRGETQYF.